The 24 T cell receptor beta chains presented below share a single source sample, sequenced in a study of molecular identifiers for immune sequencing clone quantification listed by TCRdb under 2018. Library preparation used PCR. The sequencer listed for this sample is NextSeq 500. The raw public reads went through TCRdb reprocessing: fastp at Q25, MiXCR clone calling, in-frame beta chains kept. Rows merge per CDR3 protein into single entries with the most common DNA and genes. The sample yields 490,000 or so distinct CDR3 sequences; 25% were counted once. Jointly, the top ten make up under 0.85% of the sample. Sequenced input: naive CD8+ T cells from blood, with Jurkat cell RNA spiked in. What the cell subset or site label conveys for this sample: FACS-sorted CD8+CD4-CCR7+CD45RA+ naive T cells. The source of these receptors is a human donor in good health. Some libraries in this study had Jurkat cell RNA spiked in.

V usage is TRBV4-3 and J usage is TRBJ2-5, with D hard to call. This CDR3 has 16 residues. Germline CDR1 reads LGHNA; CDR2 reads YSLEER. Trimming stripped 0 bases from V and 7 bases from J, with 18 bases between. CDR3 loop: CASSQDLLPKIGTQYF. The DNA of the CDR3 is TGCGCCAGCAGCCAAGATCTACTACCCAAGATAGGGACCCAGTACTTC.

This chain uses TRBV12-3 or TRBV12-4 with TRBJ2-7, with 7 bases that match TRBD2. The CDR3 has 16 residues. Germline trimming cut 5 bases from V and 0 bases from J; bases unmatched to any gene: 10. This CDR3 is CASSPRFGRNSYEQYF. The DNA of the CDR3 is TGTGCCAGCAGTCCCAGGTTCGGGAGGAACTCCTACGAGCAGTACTTC.

Remarks on this clonotype: The junction shows a germline mismatch at one end, possibly a read error. V usage is TRBV19 and J usage is TRBJ1-5; D may be TRBD1 (5 bases). This CDR3 is 14 amino acids long. Germline loops: CDR1 LNHDA, CDR2 SQIVND (reference sequence). The CDR3: CASSIGREVQTQHF. In DNA form, the CDR3 reads TGTGCCAGTAGTATCGGCAGGGAGGTTCAGACCCAGCATTTT.

The rearrangement links TRBV11-2 to TRBJ2-3; a weak D match, TRBD1 (6 bases). The germline CDR1 and CDR2 sequences are SGHAT and FQNNGV. V was pared by 4 bases and J by 1 base, with 18 bases between. The CDR3 consists of 17 residues. CDR3 protein: CASSYTGGQTGTDTQYF. The CDR3 DNA reads as TGTGCCAGCAGCTACACCGGAGGACAGACCGGCACAGATACGCAGTATTTT.

The genes are TRBV5-4 and TRBJ1-2; possible D gene TRBD1, 5 bases. This CDR3 has 13 amino acids. Germline CDR1 reads SGHNT; CDR2 reads YYREEE (reference sequence). V was shortened by 5 bases and J by 3 bases, with 11 bases between the two germline ends. The CDR3 here is CASSAARDYGYTF. The CDR3 DNA sequence: TGTGCCAGCAGTGCAGCCAGGGACTATGGCTACACCTTC.

This clonotype was picked up many times. The chain recombines TRBV29-1 with TRBJ1-2; D not certain. CDR3 length: 14 residues. The germline V and J ends were trimmed by 3 bases and 2 bases, with 13 bases remaining between them. Per the germline V gene, CDR1 is SQVTM and CDR2 is ANQGSEA. The CDR3 region has the DNA TGCAGCGTTGAGACTTTCCAAGGGAACTATGGCTACACCTTC. Translation gives CSVETFQGNYGYTF.

V gene TRBV14 combines with J gene TRBJ1-2, with D maybe TRBD1 (6 bases). The V gene lost 0 bases and the J gene lost 5 bases, with 19 bases spanning the gap. The CDR3 is 17 residues long. Germline V gives CDR1 SGHDN, CDR2 FVKESK. The CDR3 sequence is CASSQEGAAPIHYGYTF. The DNA of the CDR3 is TGTGCCAGCAGCCAAGAGGGGGCCGCGCCAATTCATTATGGCTACACCTTC.

This clonotype was picked up one time. A single base separates this from a much larger clone, so it may be a read error. The genes are TRBV5-1 and TRBJ2-7; a possible D gene is TRBD2 (7 bases). CDR1 and CDR2 from the germline V gene are SGHRS and YFSETQ. The CDR3 is 16 amino acids. The CDR3 spells CAISSGQRGSAYEQYF. In DNA form, the CDR3 reads TGCGCCATCAGCTCAGGACAGCGGGGTTCGGCCTACGAGCAGTACTTC.

This clonotype has just a few counts. This chain links TRBV7-6 with TRBJ2-6; D perhaps matches TRBD2 (7 bases). Trimming stripped 4 bases from V and 2 bases from J, with 15 bases between. The CDR3 runs to 17 residues. The germline CDR1 and CDR2 sequences are SGHVS and FNYEAQ. CDR3 sequence: CASSSTWGGPGANVLTF. DNA for the CDR3: TGTGCCAGCAGCTCAACTTGGGGGGGGCCTGGGGCCAACGTCCTGACTTTC.

As for this clonotype: The CDR3 does not end in the conserved phenylalanine or tryptophan, so this is likely a read error. This chain uses TRBV20-1 with TRBJ2-3; TRBD1 aligns across 7 bases. V lost 2 bases to trimming and J lost 4 bases; unmatched junction nucleotides: 12. The germline V gene encodes CDR1 DFQATT and CDR2 SNEGSKA (reference sequence). The CDR3 contains 16 residues. The CDR3 nucleotides are TGCAGTGCTAGATCATCCAGGCAGGGGGTTTCAGATACGCAGTATTAT. It specifies CSARSSRQGVSDTQYY.

This clonotype was observed at least ten times. The rearrangement links TRBV29-1 to TRBJ2-3, with D hard to call. Deletions cut 4 bases from V and 4 bases from J, with 15 bases between. Germline CDR1 reads SQVTM; CDR2 reads ANQGSEA. The CDR3 is 14 residues long. The CDR3 DNA follows: TGCAGCGTTGTGGATCCTTGGGGTGCAGATACGCAGTATTTT. Amino acid sequence: CSVVDPWGADTQYF.

This clonotype was detected many times. V and J are TRBV24-1 and TRBJ2-3; possible D gene TRBD1, 5 bases. The germline CDR1 and CDR2 sequences are KGHDR and SFDVKD. With 5 bases removed from V and 5 bases from J, the gap between germline ends came to 13 bases. The length of the CDR3 is 14 residues. CDR3 region: CATSAFDRLDTQYF. CDR3 DNA sequence: TGTGCCACCAGTGCCTTTGACAGACTAGATACGCAGTATTTT.

Note on this clonotype: A clone one base away is much larger, so this may be a read error. The chain joins TRBV10-3 to TRBJ2-3; 8 bases are shared with TRBD2. CDR3 size: 15 residues. Germline-derived CDR1 and CDR2 are ENHRY and SYGVKD. V shed 10 bases, J shed 3 bases, and the junction held 12 bases outside the gene matches. The CDR3 sequence: CATGSAGGSTDTQYF. CDR3 bases: TGTGCCACGGGGTCGGCGGGGGGAAGTACAGATACGCAGTATTTT.

This clonotype was found a few times. The chain links TRBV7-9 to TRBJ2-7; 8 bases line up with TRBD1. The germline V gene has CDR1 SEHNR and CDR2 FQNEAQ (reference sequence). This CDR3 spans 17 amino acids. V lost 1 base, J lost 4 bases, and 12 bases stayed unmatched. The CDR3 reads CASSLVRGPELGYEQYF. The CDR3 DNA reads as TGTGCCAGCAGCTTAGTCAGGGGGCCCGAGCTGGGTTACGAGCAGTACTTC.

The sample holds a few counts of this clonotype. The chain is built from TRBV7-3 and TRBJ2-1, with 13 bases fitting TRBD2. This CDR3 spans 16 amino acids. Losses at the gene ends were 2 bases for V and 6 bases for J; bases not matched to a gene: 4. Germline CDR1 reads SGHTA; CDR2 reads FQGTGA. DNA for the CDR3: TGTGCCAGCAGCTTAGCGGGACTAGCGGGATTCAATGAGCAGTTCTTC. Translation gives CASSLAGLAGFNEQFF.

The rearrangement joins TRBV6-2 or TRBV6-3 to TRBJ2-7, with TRBD2 identical over 9 bases. Trimming took 2 bases from V and 0 from J; bases not matched to a gene: 5. The CDR3 consists of 16 residues. The germline gives CDR1 MNHEY, CDR2 SVGEGT. In DNA form, the CDR3 reads TGTGCCAGCAGTTACGGTTTTAGCGGGAGCTCCTACGAGCAGTACTTC. Translated: CASSYGFSGSSYEQYF.

At least ten counts were recorded for this clonotype. The rearrangement uses TRBV6-5 and TRBJ2-7; TRBD1 or TRBD2 may be the D gene (5 bases each). V shed 2 bases and J shed 3 bases, with 11 bases lying between them. CDR1 is MNHEY and CDR2 is SVGAGI in the germline V gene. The CDR3 spans 14 residues. The CDR3 DNA reads TGTGCCAGCAGTTACGGGGACGCGAGCTACGAGCAGTACTTC. This codes for CASSYGDASYEQYF.

This clonotype was observed a few times. DNA for the CDR3: TGTGCCAGTAGTGCATTGGGGGGAGCTATCTTCACAGATACGCAGTATTTT. This translates into CASSALGGAIFTDTQYF. The V call is TRBV19, the J call TRBJ2-3; TRBD2 is a possible D gene (6 bases). The CDR3 has 17 residues. CDR1 and CDR2 (germline): LNHDA, SQIVND (reference sequence). V lost 5 bases to trimming and J lost 2 bases, with 20 bases between them.

The sample holds a few counts of this clonotype. This sequence joins TRBV5-3 and TRBJ1-5, with D unclear. TRBV5-3 is designated an ORF whose function remains uncertain. Trimming removed 8 bases at V and 4 bases at J, with 22 bases between. The CDR3 runs to 16 residues. The CDR3 nucleotides read TGTGCCAGCAGCCTGGTCCTAGTGGCATGGAATCAGCCCCAGCATTTT. Amino acids: CASSLVLVAWNQPQHF.

The rearrangement joins TRBV5-1 to TRBJ2-7; D is possibly TRBD1 (5 bases). Germline values: CDR1 SGHRS, CDR2 YFSETQ. The V and J ends lost 4 bases and 3 bases respectively, with 14 bases between them. The length of the CDR3 is 14 residues. DNA for the CDR3: TGCGCCAGCAGCCTTGATCTCGACAGCTACGAGCAGTACTTC. Protein product: CASSLDLDSYEQYF.

This clonotype was seen more than once but under ten times. The V call is TRBV9, the J call TRBJ1-1, with D perhaps matching TRBD1 (5 bases). Trimming removed 3 bases from V and 7 bases from J, with 13 bases in between. The V gene's germline CDR1 is SGDLS and CDR2 YYNGEE. The CDR3 runs to 13 residues. The CDR3 sequence: CASSAWDGDEAFF. The CDR3 coding sequence is TGTGCCAGCAGCGCATGGGACGGCGATGAAGCTTTCTTT.

The V and J genes are TRBV30 and TRBJ2-2, with D unclear. This CDR3 has 12 residues. Germline lookup yields CDR1 GTSNPN and CDR2 SVGIG (reference sequence). The ends were cut back, 2 bases at V and 6 bases at J, with 7 bases in the middle. CDR3 sequence: CAWSIGSGELFF. For the CDR3, the DNA is TGTGCCTGGAGTATAGGGTCCGGGGAGCTGTTTTTT.

The chain employs TRBV9 and TRBJ2-2; no reliable D call. The CDR3 consists of 14 residues. The V gene's germline CDR1 is SGDLS and CDR2 YYNGEE. Trimming removed 0 bases from V and 3 bases from J, with 6 bases in between. The CDR3 reads CASSVDGDTGELFF. The CDR3 bases are TGTGCCAGCAGCGTAGACGGAGACACCGGGGAGCTGTTTTTT. Complete variable domain (other parts from reference TRBV9 and TRBJ2-2): DSGVTQTPKHLITATGQRVTLRCSPRSGDLSVYWYQQSLDQGLQFLIQYYNGEERAKGNILERFSAQQFPDLHSELNLSSLELGDSALYFCASSVDGDTGELFFGEGSRLTVL.

The chain links TRBV4-1 to TRBJ1-2; D ambiguous. The CDR3 covers 15 residues. The V end lost 0 bases, the J end lost 4 bases, and 12 bases lay between the germline ends. Germline CDR1 is MGHRA and CDR2 is YSYEKL. The CDR3 protein is CASSQDSGVGYGYTF. The CDR3 DNA follows: TGCGCCAGCAGCCAAGATAGTGGCGTGGGCTATGGCTACACCTTC.